The next 17 T cell receptor beta chains were all read from a single sample in a study of T cell responses to AZD1222 COVID-19 vaccine. Sequencing used immunoSEQ multiplex PCR; TCRdb keeps in-frame clones, though not all of them. Of tens of thousands of clones in the sample, 80% to 90% were seen once. The sequencing here drew on peripheral blood, taken on day 0 of AZD1222 vaccination. The receptors stem from an adult in good health.

The CDR3 nucleotides read TGTGCCAGCAGCCAAGATATAGGGGCCTACGAGCAGTACTTC. Its protein product is CASSQDIGAYEQYF. The V call is TRBV14, the J call TRBJ2-7; TRBD1 is a possible D gene (5 bases). The V end was cut by 0 bases, the J end by 2 bases, with 8 bases between. The CDR3 has 14 residues. Germline-derived CDR1 and CDR2 are SGHDN and FVKESK.

The chain has TRBV25-1 and TRBJ1-3, with D unclear. The CDR3 sequence is 15 residues long. Deletions cut 8 bases from V and 4 bases from J, with 18 bases between. Germline assignment: CDR1 MGHDK and CDR2 SYGVNS. The CDR3 loop is CASGSSRFSGNTIYF. CDR3 in DNA: TGTGCCAGCGGGAGTAGCAGGTTTTCAGGAAACACCATATATTTT.

V is TRBV27 and J is TRBJ1-1; D call uncertain. Trimming removed 6 bases from V and 1 base from J, with 15 bases in between. This CDR3 region has 15 residues. Germline assignment: CDR1 MNHEY and CDR2 SMNVEV (reference sequence). CDR3 residues: CASSSPAIRNTEAFF. CDR3 in DNA: TGTGCCAGCAGCAGCCCAGCTATTAGGAACACTGAAGCTTTCTTT.

The chain has TRBV9 and TRBJ2-2; D is perhaps TRBD2 (6 bases). The germline V gene encodes CDR1 SGDLS and CDR2 YYNGEE. V was cut by 0 bases and J by 0 bases, with 18 bases left in between. The CDR3 covers 19 residues. The CDR3 DNA sequence: TGTGCCAGCAGCGTAGCTACTTCCTTTGGAGGGGCGAACACCGGGGAGCTGTTTTTT. This encodes CASSVATSFGGANTGELFF.

This clone occurred a few times. The chain combines TRBV5-1 with TRBJ2-7; possible D gene TRBD1, 6 bases. Germline values: CDR1 SGHRS, CDR2 YFSETQ. The germline V and J ends were trimmed by 5 bases and 4 bases, with 10 bases remaining between them. The CDR3 totals 12 residues. In DNA form, the CDR3 reads TGCGCCAGCAGAACAGGGTCTTACGAGCAGTACTTC. The encoded protein is CASRTGSYEQYF.

This clone occurred once. Sequence at one end of the junction differs from germline and may be a read error. V and J are TRBV6-5 and TRBJ2-7; 9 bases match TRBD1. In germline, CDR1 is MNHEY, CDR2 SVGAGI. This CDR3 has 14 residues. This CDR3 is CTSKGQGRSYEQYF. For the CDR3, the DNA is TGTACCAGCAAAGGACAGGGGCGATCCTACGAGCAGTACTTC.

V gene TRBV19 combines with J gene TRBJ2-7; 10 bases are a match to TRBD1. The germline V gene encodes CDR1 LNHDA and CDR2 SQIVND (reference sequence). With 4 bases clipped from V and 6 bases from J, the junction kept 6 bases outside the gene matches. This CDR3 is built from 14 residues. This CDR3 is CASSKSTGGREQYF. The CDR3 DNA is TGTGCCAGTAGTAAGTCGACAGGGGGCCGCGAGCAGTACTTC.

The chain joins TRBV18 to TRBJ2-6; TRBD1 is a possible D gene (5 bases). V lost 3 bases, J lost 0 bases, and 9 bases lay in between. There are 16 residues in the CDR3. Germline CDR1 KGHSH, CDR2 LQKENI. In DNA form, the CDR3 reads TGTGCCAGCTCACCGTCAGGGCCCTCTGGGGCCAACGTCCTGACTTTC. Translating it yields CASSPSGPSGANVLTF.

This chain uses TRBV6-2 or TRBV6-3 with TRBJ1-1; D gene uncertain. The CDR3 runs to 14 residues. Germline loops: CDR1 MNHEY, CDR2 SVGEGT. Trimming stripped 2 bases from V and 6 bases from J, with 13 bases between. CDR3 coding DNA: TGTGCCAGCAGTTACCGGGGAGGGAGCGCTGAAGCTTTCTTT. Translated: CASSYRGGSAEAFF.

The rearrangement links TRBV18 to TRBJ2-1; TRBD2 matches 8 bases. The CDR3 is 15 amino acids. Germline CDR1 is KGHSH and CDR2 is LQKENI. V dropped 2 bases and J dropped 9; count of bases not matched to a gene: 9. CDR3 sequence (DNA): TGTGCCAGCTCACCATCGAGCGGGAGTACGATTGAGCAGTTCTTC. As protein: CASSPSSGSTIEQFF.

The chain couples TRBV7-2 to TRBJ1-4; D is ambiguous. Germline V lookup: CDR1 SGHTA, CDR2 FQGNSA. With 5 bases removed from V and 5 bases from J, the gap between germline ends came to 15 bases. The CDR3 covers 15 residues. CDR3 nucleotide sequence: TGTGCCAGCAGCCCGTGGTCCAGCCTCAATGAAAAACTGTTTTTT. Protein: CASSPWSSLNEKLFF.

The chain combines TRBV28 with TRBJ1-6; D is undetermined. Between the trimmed V and J ends, which lost 10 bases and 5 bases, there was a span of 9 bases. There are 12 residues in the CDR3. Looked up from germline, CDR1 is MDHEN and CDR2 is SYDVKM. The chain's CDR3 is CAMRGNNSPLHF. CDR3 in DNA: TGTGCCATGCGGGGAAATAATTCACCCCTCCACTTT. Full variable domain (missing parts from reference TRBV28 and TRBJ1-6): DVKVTQSSRYLVKRTGEKVFLECVQDMDHENMFWYRQDPGLGLRLIYFSYDVKMKEKGDIPEGYSVSREKKERFSLILESASTNQTSMYLCAMRGNNSPLHFGNGTRLTVT.

V is TRBV5-4 and J is TRBJ2-5; tentatively, D is TRBD2 (5 bases). Per the germline V gene, CDR1 is SGHNT and CDR2 is YYREEE (reference sequence). V was shortened by 3 bases and J by 2 bases, with 17 bases between the two germline ends. The CDR3 totals 16 residues. The CDR3 DNA reads TGTGCCAGCAGCTGGGGAGCGAGAGGAGGTCAAGAGACCCAGTACTTC. Protein sequence: CASSWGARGGQETQYF.

This rearrangement joins TRBV24-1 to TRBJ2-3, with 9 positions matching TRBD1. V lost 5 bases and J lost 3; bases outside the gene matches: 8. There are 16 residues in the CDR3. The germline gives CDR1 KGHDR, CDR2 SFDVKD. The CDR3, as DNA: TGTGCCACCAGTGTGGGACAGGGAAGTTCTACAGATACGCAGTATTTT. It yields the protein CATSVGQGSSTDTQYF.

The chain carries TRBV14 and TRBJ1-3; D is ambiguous. The CDR3 contains 12 residues. CDR1 and CDR2 from the germline V gene are SGHDN and FVKESK. Trimming pared 0 bases from V and 8 bases from J, leaving 5 bases between. The chain's CDR3 is CASSQEGYTIYF. CDR3 DNA sequence: TGTGCCAGCAGCCAAGAAGGGTACACCATATATTTT.

The V gene is TRBV4-1, the J gene TRBJ1-2; D possibly corresponds to TRBD1 (5 bases). The CDR3 is made up of 15 amino acids. Germline loops: CDR1 MGHRA, CDR2 YSYEKL. Trimming removed 0 bases at V and 3 bases at J, with 11 bases between. The CDR3 here is CASSQENGGHYGYTF. The CDR3, as DNA: TGCGCCAGCAGCCAAGAAAATGGGGGTCACTATGGCTACACCTTC.

The chain employs TRBV11-3 and TRBJ1-3, with D unclear. Trimming pared 6 bases from V and 7 bases from J, leaving 10 bases between. This CDR3 is 12 amino acids long. Germline CDR1 is SGHNT and CDR2 is YENEEA. CDR3 protein: CASRGSGNTIYF. As DNA, the CDR3 is TGTGCCAGCAGGGGGTCAGGCAACACCATATATTTT.